The T cell receptor (beta chain) under discussion was sequenced for a study of T cell responses to AZD1222 COVID-19 vaccine. The CDR3 extends over 11 amino acids. Between the trimmed V and J ends, which lost 4 bases and 11 bases, there was a span of 11 bases. CDR1 is DFQATT and CDR2 is SNEGSKA in the germline V gene (reference sequence). Assay: immunoSEQ multiplex PCR; the TCRdb copy retains only in-frame clones and omits some. The sample yields just over 150,000 clones, 75% to 90% seen once. V and J are TRBV20-1 and TRBJ2-2; D may match TRBD1 or TRBD2 (6 bases each). The TCR originated in an adult who received the AZD1222 COVID-19 vaccine. Source: peripheral blood, taken 28 days after the second AZD1222 dose. CDR3 DNA sequence: TGCAGTGCTATAGGGGGGCTCGAGCTGTTTTTT. It is translated as CSAIGGLELFF.